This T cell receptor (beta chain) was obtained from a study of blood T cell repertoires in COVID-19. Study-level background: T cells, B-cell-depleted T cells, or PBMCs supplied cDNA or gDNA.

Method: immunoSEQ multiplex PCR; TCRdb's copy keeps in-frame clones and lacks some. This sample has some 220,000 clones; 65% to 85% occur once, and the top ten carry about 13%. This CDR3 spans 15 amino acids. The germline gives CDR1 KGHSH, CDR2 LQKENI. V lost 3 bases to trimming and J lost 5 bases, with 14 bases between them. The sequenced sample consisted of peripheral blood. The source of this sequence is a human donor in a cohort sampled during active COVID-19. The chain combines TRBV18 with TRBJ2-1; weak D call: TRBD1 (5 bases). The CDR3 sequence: CASSPWQGLDNEQFF. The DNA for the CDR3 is TGTGCCAGCTCACCCTGGCAGGGTTTAGACAATGAGCAGTTCTTC.